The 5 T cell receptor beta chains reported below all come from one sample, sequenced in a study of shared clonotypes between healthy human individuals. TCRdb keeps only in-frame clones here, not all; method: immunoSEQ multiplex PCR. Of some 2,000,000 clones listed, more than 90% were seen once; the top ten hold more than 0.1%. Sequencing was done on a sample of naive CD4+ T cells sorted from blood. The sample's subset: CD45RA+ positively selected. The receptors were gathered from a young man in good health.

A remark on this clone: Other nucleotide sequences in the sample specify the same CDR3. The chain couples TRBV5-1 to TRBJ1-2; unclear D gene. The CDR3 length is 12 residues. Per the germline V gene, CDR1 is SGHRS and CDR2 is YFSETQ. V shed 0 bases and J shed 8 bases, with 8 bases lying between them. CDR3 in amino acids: CASSLEGAGYTF. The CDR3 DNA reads TGCGCCAGCAGCTTGGAGGGTGCGGGCTACACCTTC.

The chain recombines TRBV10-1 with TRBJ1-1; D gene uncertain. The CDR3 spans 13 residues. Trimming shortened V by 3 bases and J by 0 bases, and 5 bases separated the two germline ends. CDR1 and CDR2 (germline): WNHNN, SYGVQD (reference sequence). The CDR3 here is CASSEILNTEAFF. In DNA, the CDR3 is TGCGCCAGCAGTGAAATCCTGAACACTGAAGCTTTCTTT.

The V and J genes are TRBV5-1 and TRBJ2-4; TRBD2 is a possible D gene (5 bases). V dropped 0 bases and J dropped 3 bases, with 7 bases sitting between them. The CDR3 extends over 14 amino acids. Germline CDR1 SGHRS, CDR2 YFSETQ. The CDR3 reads CASSLGGDKNIQYF. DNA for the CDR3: TGCGCCAGCAGCTTGGGGGGAGACAAAAACATTCAGTACTTC.

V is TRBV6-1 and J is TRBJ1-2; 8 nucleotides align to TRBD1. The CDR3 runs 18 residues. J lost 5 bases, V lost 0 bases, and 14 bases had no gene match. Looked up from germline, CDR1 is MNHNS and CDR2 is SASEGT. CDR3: CASSEAGRQGALRYGYTF. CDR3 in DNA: TGTGCCAGCAGTGAAGCGGGAAGGCAGGGGGCGCTTAGGTATGGCTACACCTTC.

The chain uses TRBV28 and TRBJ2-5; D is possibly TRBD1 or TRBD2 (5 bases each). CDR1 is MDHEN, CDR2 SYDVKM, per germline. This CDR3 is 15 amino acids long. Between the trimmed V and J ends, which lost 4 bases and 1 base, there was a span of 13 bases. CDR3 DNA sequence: TGTGCCAGCAGTTCTCCTATGGGGGTCCAAGAGACCCAGTACTTC. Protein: CASSSPMGVQETQYF.